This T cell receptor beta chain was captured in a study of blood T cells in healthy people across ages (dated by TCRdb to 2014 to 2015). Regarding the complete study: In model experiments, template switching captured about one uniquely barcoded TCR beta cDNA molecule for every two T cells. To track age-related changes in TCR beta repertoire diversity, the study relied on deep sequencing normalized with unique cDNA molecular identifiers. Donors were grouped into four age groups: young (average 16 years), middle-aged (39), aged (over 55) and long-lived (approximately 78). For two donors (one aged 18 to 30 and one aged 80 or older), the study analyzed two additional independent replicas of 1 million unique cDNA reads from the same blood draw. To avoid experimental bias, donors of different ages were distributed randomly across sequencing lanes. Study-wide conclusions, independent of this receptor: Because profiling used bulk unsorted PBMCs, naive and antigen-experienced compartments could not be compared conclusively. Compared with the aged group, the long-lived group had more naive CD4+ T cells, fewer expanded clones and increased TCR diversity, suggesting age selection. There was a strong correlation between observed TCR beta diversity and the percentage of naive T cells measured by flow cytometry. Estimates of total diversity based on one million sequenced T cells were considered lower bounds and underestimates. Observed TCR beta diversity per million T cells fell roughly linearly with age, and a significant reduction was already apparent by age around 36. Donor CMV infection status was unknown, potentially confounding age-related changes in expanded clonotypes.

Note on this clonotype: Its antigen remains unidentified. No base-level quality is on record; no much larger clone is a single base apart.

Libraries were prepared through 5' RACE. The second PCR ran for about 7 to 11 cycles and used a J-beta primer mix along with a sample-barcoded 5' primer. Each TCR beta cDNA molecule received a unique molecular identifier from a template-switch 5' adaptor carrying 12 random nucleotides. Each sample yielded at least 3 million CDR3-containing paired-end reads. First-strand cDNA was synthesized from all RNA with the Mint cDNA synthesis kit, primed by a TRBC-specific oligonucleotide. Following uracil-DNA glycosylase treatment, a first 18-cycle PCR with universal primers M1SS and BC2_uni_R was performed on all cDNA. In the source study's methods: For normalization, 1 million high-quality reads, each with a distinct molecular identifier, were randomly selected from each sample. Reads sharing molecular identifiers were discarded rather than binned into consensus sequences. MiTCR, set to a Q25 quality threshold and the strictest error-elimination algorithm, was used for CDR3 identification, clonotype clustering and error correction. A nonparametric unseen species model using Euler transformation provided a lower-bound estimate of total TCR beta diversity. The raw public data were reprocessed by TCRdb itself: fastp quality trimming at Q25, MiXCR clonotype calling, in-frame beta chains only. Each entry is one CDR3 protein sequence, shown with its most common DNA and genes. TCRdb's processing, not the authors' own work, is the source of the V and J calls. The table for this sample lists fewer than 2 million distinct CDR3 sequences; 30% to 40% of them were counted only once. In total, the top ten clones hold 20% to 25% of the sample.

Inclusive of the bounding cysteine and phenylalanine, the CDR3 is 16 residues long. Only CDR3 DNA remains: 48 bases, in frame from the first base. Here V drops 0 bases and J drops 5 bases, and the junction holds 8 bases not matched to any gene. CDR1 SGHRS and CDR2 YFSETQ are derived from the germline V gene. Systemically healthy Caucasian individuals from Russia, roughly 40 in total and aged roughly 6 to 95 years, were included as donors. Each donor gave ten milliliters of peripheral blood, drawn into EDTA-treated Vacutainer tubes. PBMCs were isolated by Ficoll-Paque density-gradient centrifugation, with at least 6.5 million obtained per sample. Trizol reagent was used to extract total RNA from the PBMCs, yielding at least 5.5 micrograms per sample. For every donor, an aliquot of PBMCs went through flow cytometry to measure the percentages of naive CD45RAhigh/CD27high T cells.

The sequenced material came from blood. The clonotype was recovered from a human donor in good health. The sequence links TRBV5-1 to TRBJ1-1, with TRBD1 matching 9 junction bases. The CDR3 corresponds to CASSLASRDRETEAFF. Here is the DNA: TGCGCCAGCAGCTTGGCCTCGCGGGACAGGGAAACTGAAGCTTTCTTT.